Presented here are 3 T cell receptor beta chains from one specimen sequenced in a study of T-cell reconstitution after alpha-beta-depleted transplantation in children. Molecular barcoding with unique molecular identifiers was used for the TCRbeta library. From the PCR reads, TCRdb called clonotypes with MiXCR, one entry per CDR3 protein. The data contain around 500,000 distinct CDR3 sequences, about 21% of them singletons. This specimen was PBMCs, mostly from graft donor cells, taken 360 days after TCRalphabeta/CD19-depleted stem cell transplant. These receptors originate from a boy in the first two years of life who had a stem cell transplant for acute myeloid leukemia, so the T cells may come from the graft donor.

This clonotype came up a few times. V usage is TRBV27 and J usage is TRBJ1-1; D unclear. Trimming left V 3 bases short and J 2 bases short, with 13 bases between. The germline gives CDR1 MNHEY, CDR2 SMNVEV (reference sequence). The CDR3 contains 15 residues. The CDR3 here is CASSFGPLGNTEAFF. The DNA of the CDR3 is TGTGCCAGCAGTTTCGGACCATTAGGCAACACTGAAGCTTTCTTT.

The table lists this clonotype with a few counts. This chain uses TRBV27 with TRBJ2-5, with 10 bases aligning to TRBD1. The J segment lost 7 bases and the V segment lost 5 bases, leaving 7 bases of the junction unmatched. Germline V gives CDR1 MNHEY, CDR2 SMNVEV (reference sequence). This CDR3 comprises 14 residues. CDR3 bases: TGTGCCAGCAGTCGACAGGGGGCGCATGGGACCCAGTACTTC. Its translation is CASSRQGAHGTQYF.

This sequence joins TRBV12-5 and TRBJ1-1; D unresolved. Germline assignment: CDR1 LGHNT and CDR2 FRNRAP. With 2 bases removed from V and 4 bases from J, the gap between germline ends came to 5 bases. The CDR3 length is 12 residues. The CDR3: CASGLSGTEAFF. The CDR3, as DNA: TGTGCTAGTGGTTTGAGTGGCACTGAAGCTTTCTTT.